This entry features one TCR beta chain sequence. A few counts support this clone. Its antigen has not been determined. No base-level quality is on record; no much larger clone is a single base apart. This sample was taken from a study of beta chain features in type 1 diabetes (dated by TCRdb to between 2018 and 2020). At the level of the whole study: Patients and healthy donors did not differ in mean age, gender distribution, total cell number or subset yield. Across all samples, approximately 100 million sorted cells were examined, and cell number per subset correlated strongly with RNA yield. The study compared the TCRB repertoires of sorted circulating CD4+ T cell subsets in recently diagnosed type 1 diabetes patients with those in matched healthy donors. Regulatory and stem cell-like memory subsets were obtained from only 8 patients and roughly eight healthy donors, while naive and central memory subsets were obtained from all 28 donors. The research as a whole found: At VDJ recombination sites, patients with type 1 diabetes made fewer insertions and deleted more nucleotides, a pattern implying thymic rearrangement abnormalities. Because cDNA was sequenced instead of genomic DNA, activated cells with high expression could be over-represented, although the groups did not differ in activation or CD3 levels. Shorter templates might be favored by PCR, yet because patient and control samples were amplified and corrected together, any such skew would affect both groups equally. Naive, central memory and regulatory TCRB repertoires appeared to be more similar among patients than among healthy donors. A moderate but significant shortening of TCRB CDR3 length was observed in type 1 diabetes patients in all four CD4+ subsets. Because the HLA sub-analyses included only small numbers of individuals, any influence of HLA type on TCRB rearrangement was left unresolved.

From V the trimming removes 6 bases and from J it removes 4 bases, while the gene matches leave 10 bases of the junction unaccounted for. Based on the germline V gene, the CDR1 and CDR2 sequences are SGHDT and YYEEEE. The CDR3 runs 15 residues from the cysteine to the phenylalanine. Only CDR3 DNA is held: 45 bases, read in frame from base 1. From each donor, a single peripheral blood sample of approximately 120 mL on average was drawn into heparinised tubes. Using a panel that included CD45RO, CCR7, CD25, CD127, CD95 and CD27, naive, central memory, regulatory and stem cell-like memory CD4+ T cells were sorted on a BD FACSAria II. Purity was above 98% for every sorted population. PBMCs were isolated immediately by Lymphoprep density gradient centrifugation and stained directly without culture. Samples were stained and sorted in pairs, with one healthy donor and one patient per experiment, so that batch effects were minimized.

The entire isolated RNA was reverse transcribed using the High Capacity cDNA Reverse Transcription Kit, and thus expressed TCRB transcripts were sequenced. Naive, central memory and regulatory T cell samples underwent deep immunoSEQ sequencing, averaging around 3.9 million total reads per sample. Sorted cells were lysed in RLT buffer, and RNA was extracted using DNase-treated RNeasy Micro or Mini kits according to cell number. Each cell subset was processed on its own to prevent cross-contamination, while patient and healthy donor samples were processed together. The immunoSEQ multiplex PCR was used to amplify TCRB sequences from cDNA, yielding 87-bp fragments that span the CDR3 region. Amplicons were sequenced on the Illumina HiSeq platform. Regarding the original processing steps: PCR bias was corrected computationally using synthetic template baselines, and reads within Hamming distance 2 were collapsed, with unmergeable singletons discarded. By aligning reads against IMGT, V, D and J genes, CDR3 length, and insertions or deletions at six rearrangement sites were assigned. Within each subset, clonotype counts were normalized to sorted cell number, and only after that were true diversity and Gini coefficients computed with the tcR R package. Repertoire sharing was quantified using the overlap coefficient calculated on TCRB nucleotide sequences. Out-of-frame TCRB sequences from naive cells were analyzed as a proxy for the pre-selection repertoire. Entries here come from immuneACCESS through TCRdb and include only in-frame sequences with V and J called. Some clones fail to appear in such tables; in the studies checked, an unresolved V gene covers under half of the shortfall, and the cause of the remainder is unknown. Clonal size and the V and J genes are those of that table, whereas D and trimming came from the DNA. The table for this sample lists around 310,000 clones; roughly 13% of them were counted only once. The ten largest clones represent about 0.016% of the sample.

The V gene is TRBV5-6 and the J gene is TRBJ1-1, and 9 junctional nucleotides match TRBD1. Input material: naive CD4+ T cells from blood. Interpreted using the paper, the cell subset or site label stands for: true naive CD4+ T cells. This TCR derives from a woman under 30 with type 1 diabetes. The CDR3 corresponds to CASTRWDRDVTEAFF. The DNA sequence reads TGTGCCAGCACCCGCTGGGACAGGGATGTCACTGAAGCTTTCTTT.